The 30 T cell receptor beta chains given below trace back to one sample, sequenced in a study of T cell responses to AZD1222 COVID-19 vaccine. The table came from immunoSEQ multiplex PCR; TCRdb's copy has only in-frame clones and leaves some out. The data contain fewer than 200,000 clones, approximately 90% of them singletons. Source: peripheral blood, taken 28 days after the second AZD1222 dose. These receptors all come from an adult who received the AZD1222 COVID-19 vaccine.

V usage is TRBV7-6 and J usage is TRBJ2-2; TRBD2 aligns across 10 bases. V shed 5 bases, J shed 6 bases, and the junction held 9 bases outside the gene matches. The CDR3 is 16 residues long. Germline CDR1 and CDR2: SGHVS and FNYEAQ. CDR3 loop: CASSPRPSGSPGELFF. The CDR3 nucleotides are TGTGCCAGCAGCCCACGGCCTAGCGGGAGCCCCGGGGAGCTGTTTTTT.

This chain uses TRBV29-1 with TRBJ2-7; 9 nucleotides match TRBD2. Per germline, CDR1 SQVTM and CDR2 ANQGSEA. With 5 bases clipped from V and 6 bases from J, the junction kept 11 bases outside the gene matches. The CDR3 extends over 14 amino acids. CDR3 region: CSVQAASGAREQYF. CDR3 DNA sequence: TGCAGCGTTCAAGCGGCTAGCGGGGCACGCGAGCAGTACTTC.

This chain joins TRBV6-1 and TRBJ1-5, with unresolved D. The germline V gene has CDR1 MNHNS and CDR2 SASEGT. This CDR3 is built from 14 residues. V dropped 1 base and J dropped 0 bases, with 4 bases sitting between them. CDR3 protein: CASSEVGSNQPQHF. The CDR3 nucleotides read TGTGCCAGCAGTGAAGTGGGTAGCAATCAGCCCCAGCATTTT.

The CDR3 protein is CASSSGVYNEQFF. As DNA, the CDR3 is TGTGCCAGCAGTTCAGGTGTTTACAATGAGCAGTTCTTC. The rearrangement uses TRBV28 and TRBJ2-1, with D unclear. The V end was cut by 4 bases, the J end by 4 bases, with 8 bases between. This CDR3 comprises 13 residues. Germline CDR1 MDHEN, CDR2 SYDVKM.

J is TRBJ2-7 and V is TRBV19, with D possibly being TRBD1 (5 bases). The CDR3 consists of 15 residues. Germline lookup yields CDR1 LNHDA and CDR2 SQIVND (reference sequence). The V and J ends lost 3 bases and 4 bases respectively, with 16 bases between them. The CDR3 sequence is CASSMEPGKNYEQYF. Written as DNA, the CDR3 is TGTGCCAGTAGTATGGAACCAGGGAAAAATTACGAGCAGTACTTC.

The gene calls are TRBV2 and TRBJ2-1; possibly TRBD1 or TRBD2 for D (6 bases each). With 6 bases removed from V and 5 bases from J, the gap between germline ends came to 14 bases. CDR3 length: 14 residues. Germline V gene data show CDR1 as SNHLY and CDR2 as FYNNEI. The CDR3 nucleotides read TGTGCCAGCAGCCTACAGGGACTCAACAATGAGCAGTTCTTC. Protein product: CASSLQGLNNEQFF.

The chain uses TRBV5-1 and TRBJ2-7; 13 bases are shared with TRBD2. The V gene's germline CDR1 is SGHRS and CDR2 YFSETQ. The V and J ends lost 4 bases and 0 bases, in that order; junction bases with no gene match: 4. This CDR3 is 16 amino acids long. The CDR3 here is CASSLRTSGSSYEQYF. In DNA form, the CDR3 reads TGCGCCAGCAGCCTCCGGACTAGCGGGAGCTCCTACGAGCAGTACTTC.

The chain couples TRBV15 to TRBJ1-2, with 12 bases that match TRBD1. V shed 0 bases, J shed 7 bases, and the junction held 9 bases outside the gene matches. This CDR3 has 17 residues. Germline CDR1 is LNHNV and CDR2 is YYDKDF (reference sequence). CDR3 residues: CATSRDTGTGGASGYTF. The CDR3 bases are TGTGCCACCAGCAGAGACACCGGGACAGGGGGCGCGAGTGGCTACACCTTC.

The V gene is TRBV3-1 (or the pseudogene TRBV3-2), the J gene TRBJ2-7; 8 bases are a match to TRBD1. Germline V gives CDR1 LGHDT, CDR2 YNNKEL (reference sequence). The CDR3 runs to 14 residues. Trimming cost V 6 bases and J 5 bases; bases outside gene matches: 9. CDR3 nucleotides: TGTGCCAGCAGTCACGGACAGGGTGGGGACGAGCAGTACTTC. As protein: CASSHGQGGDEQYF.

A note on this clone: The sample carries other DNA sequences with the same CDR3. The chain combines TRBV28 with TRBJ2-7; D unclear. The CDR3 runs to 11 residues. Germline lookup yields CDR1 MDHEN and CDR2 SYDVKM. V lost 3 bases and J 3 bases, leaving 3 bases between the germline ends. CDR3 in amino acids: CASSLLYEQYF. DNA for the CDR3: TGTGCCAGCAGTTTGCTCTACGAGCAGTACTTC. The full variable domain, in which reference TRBV28 and TRBJ2-7 provide the parts outside the CDR3, is DVKVTQSSRYLVKRTGEKVFLECVQDMDHENMFWYRQDPGLGLRLIYFSYDVKMKEKGDIPEGYSVSREKKERFSLILESASTNQTSMYLCASSLLYEQYFGPGTRLTVT.

The rearrangement uses TRBV7-2 and TRBJ2-1, with TRBD2 matching over 11 bases. CDR3 length: 13 amino acids. Looked up from germline, CDR1 is SGHTA and CDR2 is FQGNSA. J lost 4 bases, V lost 8 bases, and 1 base had no gene match. The chain's CDR3 is CASGTSGYNEQFF. CDR3 nucleotide sequence: TGTGCCAGCGGGACTAGCGGTTACAATGAGCAGTTCTTC.

The chain couples TRBV29-1 to TRBJ2-2, with 7 bases lining up with TRBD2. The CDR3 sequence is 11 residues long. V lost 4 bases and J lost 7; bases outside the gene matches: 0. Germline CDR1 and CDR2: SQVTM and ANQGSEA. Here the CDR3 DNA reads TGCAGCGTTGGGGAGGGCGGGGAGCTGTTTTTT. The encoded protein is CSVGEGGELFF.

This clone appeared once. The gene calls are TRBV30 and TRBJ2-3, with a weak D call TRBD2 (5 bases). Germline V CDR1 and CDR2: GTSNPN, SVGIG (reference sequence). The CDR3 totals 13 residues. Trimming pared 2 bases from V and 0 bases from J, leaving 6 bases between. The CDR3 here is CAWSWRSTDTQYF. For the CDR3, the DNA is TGTGCCTGGAGTTGGAGGAGCACAGATACGCAGTATTTT.

The genes are TRBV19 and TRBJ2-5; TRBD1 matches at 11 bases. J lost 5 bases, V lost 3 bases, and 8 bases had no gene match. The CDR3 is 16 residues long. Germline V gives CDR1 LNHDA, CDR2 SQIVND (reference sequence). CDR3 sequence reads: CASSIRDRGFVETQYF. DNA of the CDR3: TGTGCCAGTAGTATCCGGGACAGGGGGTTTGTGGAGACCCAGTACTTC. The full variable domain, its missing parts supplied by reference TRBV19 and TRBJ2-5, is DGGITQSPKYLFRKEGQNVTLSCEQNLNHDAMYWYRQDPGQGLRLIYYSQIVNDFQKGDIAEGYSVSREKKESFPLTVTSAQKNPTAFYLCASSIRDRGFVETQYFGPGTRLLVL.

This chain uses TRBV11-2 with TRBJ1-3; TRBD1 might be the D (6 bases). The V gene lost 4 bases and the J gene lost 3 bases, with 10 bases spanning the gap. CDR1 is SGHAT, CDR2 FQNNGV, per germline. The CDR3 runs to 14 residues. The CDR3: CASSSTGFGNTIYF. CDR3 nucleotides: TGTGCCAGCAGCTCCACAGGGTTTGGAAACACCATATATTTT. Together with reference TRBV11-2 and TRBJ1-3, the CDR3 gives the full variable domain: EAGVAQSPRYKIIEKRQSVAFWCNPISGHATLYWYQQILGQGPKLLIQFQNNGVVDDSQLPKDRFSAERLKGVDSTLKIQPAKLEDSAVYLCASSSTGFGNTIYFGEGSWLTVV.

The chain combines TRBV4-2 with TRBJ1-1; D uncertain. Germline V gene lookup returns CDR1 LGHNA and CDR2 YNFKEQ. The CDR3 has 12 amino acids. The germline V and J ends were trimmed by 4 bases and 8 bases, with 11 bases remaining between them. The CDR3 DNA sequence: TGTGCCAGCAGCCGGGAGCGGGCCGAAGCTTTCTTT. It specifies CASSRERAEAFF.

The rearrangement uses TRBV29-1 and TRBJ2-7; maybe TRBD1 (5 bases). The CDR3 has 14 residues. Germline-derived CDR1 and CDR2 are SQVTM and ANQGSEA. Deletions cut 4 bases from V and 0 bases from J, with 13 bases between. CDR3 bases: TGCAGCGTTGTGGGGCGGACGAGCTCCTACGAGCAGTACTTC. Amino acids: CSVVGRTSSYEQYF.

The rearrangement joins TRBV27 to TRBJ2-3; D ambiguous. Trimming stripped 5 bases from V and 4 bases from J, with 4 bases between. CDR3 length equals 11 residues. From germline, CDR1 is MNHEY and CDR2 SMNVEV (reference sequence). As DNA, the CDR3 is TGTGCCAGCAGTCGTTCAGATACGCAGTATTTT. As protein: CASSRSDTQYF.

The rearrangement uses TRBV12-3 or TRBV12-4 and TRBJ1-1, with D possibly matching TRBD1 (6 bases). This CDR3 contains 13 residues. V gave up 5 bases and J gave up 8 bases, with 15 bases separating them. The CDR3 DNA is TGTGCCAGCAGTCTAGGGGGGGTGTCCGAAGCTTTCTTT. This translates into CASSLGGVSEAFF.

The CDR3 nucleotides are TGTGCCAGCAGTTCTCCTGTGGTCAATGAGCAGTTCTTC. Translation gives CASSSPVVNEQFF. This rearrangement joins TRBV25-1 to TRBJ2-1; D is uncertain. This CDR3 spans 13 amino acids. Germline V lookup: CDR1 MGHDK, CDR2 SYGVNS. Trimming took off 5 bases at V and 6 bases at J, with 11 bases between the two ends.

Here the CDR3 reads CASSAGQAAGEAFF. CDR3 nucleotide sequence: TGCGCCAGCAGCGCGGGACAGGCGGCGGGTGAAGCTTTCTTT. This chain links TRBV5-1 with TRBJ1-1; 8 nucleotides align to TRBD1. This CDR3 has 14 residues. V dropped 4 bases and J dropped 7; count of bases not matched to a gene: 9. Germline V gives CDR1 SGHRS, CDR2 YFSETQ.

The chain uses TRBV28 and TRBJ2-1; TRBD2 matches 9 bases. CDR1 MDHEN and CDR2 SYDVKM come from the germline V gene. J was trimmed by 9 bases and V by 7 bases; bases with no gene match: 13. This CDR3 has 15 residues. CDR3 amino acids: CASIQGGLAFGEQFF. The CDR3, as DNA: TGTGCCAGCATCCAGGGGGGACTAGCTTTCGGTGAGCAGTTCTTC. Drawing the rest from reference TRBV28 and TRBJ2-1, the complete variable domain is DVKVTQSSRYLVKRTGEKVFLECVQDMDHENMFWYRQDPGLGLRLIYFSYDVKMKEKGDIPEGYSVSREKKERFSLILESASTNQTSMYLCASIQGGLAFGEQFFGPGTRLTVL.

The gene calls are TRBV7-2 and TRBJ2-3; no reliable D call. The CDR3 is 15 residues long. The V end lost 4 bases, the J end lost 1 base, and 12 bases lay between the germline ends. CDR1 is SGHTA and CDR2 is FQGNSA in the germline V gene. CDR3: CASSSTPAGTDTQYF. In DNA, the CDR3 is TGTGCCAGCAGCTCCACGCCGGCCGGCACAGATACGCAGTATTTT.

The V and J genes are TRBV9 and TRBJ1-3; D unclear. Per the germline V gene, CDR1 is SGDLS and CDR2 is YYNGEE. Trimming stripped 0 bases from V and 0 bases from J, with 13 bases between. The CDR3 sequence is 17 residues long. CDR3 nucleotide sequence: TGTGCCAGCAGCGTAGGGAGTAGCGACCTCTCTGGAAACACCATATATTTT. Translating it yields CASSVGSSDLSGNTIYF.

The chain joins TRBV10-1 to TRBJ2-1, with TRBD1 identical over 8 bases. The ends lost 6 bases at V and 15 bases at J; junction bases unmatched: 13. This CDR3 is 13 amino acids long. Germline assignment: CDR1 WNHNN and CDR2 SYGVQD (reference sequence). CDR3 in amino acids: CASRQWTGINGFF. The CDR3 DNA follows: TGCGCCAGCAGACAATGGACAGGGATAAATGGGTTCTTC.

This chain connects TRBV30 to TRBJ2-1, with D tentatively TRBD1 or TRBD2 (5 bases each). Germline V lookup: CDR1 GTSNPN, CDR2 SVGIG (reference sequence). V was cut by 7 bases and J by 7 bases, with 17 bases left in between. This CDR3 comprises 13 residues. CDR3 DNA sequence: TGTGCCTCCCCAGCGGACATGTCAAATGAGCAGTTCTTC. It specifies CASPADMSNEQFF.

This clone came up once. The V call is TRBV7-2, the J call TRBJ2-1; D may correspond to TRBD1 or TRBD2 (6 bases each). Trimming took 5 bases from V and 7 from J, leaving 24 bases between them. Germline V gene lookup returns CDR1 SGHTA and CDR2 FQGNSA. The CDR3 covers 17 residues. Here the CDR3 DNA reads TGTGCCAGCAGCCAAGCCCGAGGGTCAGGGGCGGGGAATGAGCAGTTCTTC. Residues: CASSQARGSGAGNEQFF.

The J gene is TRBJ2-5, the V gene TRBV7-2; weak D call: TRBD1 (6 bases). Trimming removed 2 bases from V and 4 bases from J, with 17 bases in between. Germline loops: CDR1 SGHTA, CDR2 FQGNSA. This CDR3 has 16 residues. CDR3 nucleotide sequence: TGTGCCAGCAGCTTACCCCTAGACAGGCCGCTAGAGACCCAGTACTTC. This translates into CASSLPLDRPLETQYF.

This chain connects TRBV9 to TRBJ2-5, with 7 nucleotides matching TRBD2. V shed 4 bases and J 4 bases; nucleotides not matched to a gene: 13. Germline loops: CDR1 SGDLS, CDR2 YYNGEE. The CDR3 has 16 residues. CDR3 DNA sequence: TGTGCCAGCAGCCCGCCCTTGGGGGAGGGTGGAGAGACCCAGTACTTC. This sequence encodes CASSPPLGEGGETQYF.

The chain couples TRBV12-3 or TRBV12-4 to TRBJ2-3; D call uncertain. This CDR3 contains 12 residues. The V gene lost 7 bases and the J gene lost 2 bases, with 7 bases spanning the gap. Here the CDR3 reads CASTLNTDTQYF. CDR3 bases: TGTGCCAGCACCCTAAACACAGATACGCAGTATTTT.